Included here is one T cell receptor (beta chain) sequence, with context. Its antigen is not identified. These data come from a study of cytotoxic CD8 clonotypes in ibrutinib-treated CLL. Whole-study context: Roughly 10 relapsed/refractory, roughly 15 treatment-naive; around 18 IGHV unmutated.

A 1 in 200,000 to 1 in 1 million T cell depth was the sequencing target. The protocol was immunoSEQ multiplex PCR, while the TCRdb copy is restricted to in-frame clones and leaves out a portion. The data contain around 76,000 clones, around 78% of them singletons. The CDR3 has 18 residues. Germline CDR1 and CDR2: MNHGY and SVAAGI. Trimming took 6 bases from V and 1 from J, leaving 21 bases between them. Study outcomes and limitations: Clonality was elevated at ibrutinib response and had returned toward baseline at progression.

Specimen: PBMCs, collected after 24 months of ibrutinib treatment. V usage is TRBV6-9 and J usage is TRBJ2-2; D is undetermined. The source is a human donor with chronic lymphocytic leukemia. As DNA, the CDR3 is TGTGCCAGCAGAGAAAACACGGCCGACATAAAGAACACCGGGGAGCTGTTTTTT. It specifies CASRENTADIKNTGELFF.